A selection of T cell receptor beta chains follows, all from one sample in a study of Graves' ophthalmopathy and Graves' hyperthyroidism. TCRdb reanalysed the multiplex PCR reads using MiXCR and keeps one entry per CDR3 protein. The top ten hold around 4.6% of the sample, which has around 590,000 distinct CDR3 sequences, roughly 39% seen once. Sequencing was carried out using peripheral blood or thyroid tissue (not recorded which). The receptor source for this set is an adult man with Graves' hyperthyroidism. Both conserved end residues are part of each CDR3. The order of the fields is D gene, clone size, J gene, V gene, CDR3 length, CDR3 DNA, CDR3 protein. D genes are given only for firm matches. The listing skips clone size in some rows; elsewhere it reads once, few, many or a size class.

NA,NA,TRBJ2-3,TRBV6-1,16,TGTGCCAGCAGTTACTCTAGGGCAGGAGGTTCAGATACGCAGTATTTT,CASSYSRAGGSDTQYF
NA,NA,TRBJ2-7,TRBV10-3,16,TGTGCCATCAGTGAGTACCCCCCCGCTAGTGGCAATGAGCAGTACTTC,CAISEYPPASGNEQYF
NA,few,TRBJ2-7,TRBV6-1,14,TGTGCCAGCAGTTTTAGGACAGAGTCCTACGAGCAGTACTTC,CASSFRTESYEQYF
NA,few,TRBJ2-7,TRBV4-1,16,TGCGCCAGCAGGCACCTCTCTAGCGATAGCTCCTACGAGCAGTACTTC,CASRHLSSDSSYEQYF
TRBD1,many,TRBJ1-3,TRBV10-3,16,TGTGCCATCAGAGGACAGGCAAGTCCCTCTGGAAACACCATATATTTT,CAIRGQASPSGNTIYF
NA,many,TRBJ1-6,TRBV7-9,15,TGTGCCAGCAGCTTGACGACAGATAATAATTCACCCCTCCACTTT,CASSLTTDNNSPLHF
TRBD1,NA,TRBJ2-7,TRBV5-1,14,TGCGCCAGCAGCTCAGTTCCTCAGGGGGACGAGCAGTACTTC,CASSSVPQGDEQYF
TRBD1,NA,TRBJ1-6,TRBV15,18,TGTGCCACCAGCCGTCGAGACATAGACAGGGCGAATAATTCACCCCTCCACTTT,CATSRRDIDRANNSPLHF
NA,few,TRBJ2-3,TRBV7-9,15,TGTGCCAGCAGCGTTCCCAGCGGGAGCACAGATACGCAGTATTTT,CASSVPSGSTDTQYF
NA,many,TRBJ1-1,TRBV19,14,TGTGCCAGTAGTTTTTTCGGGAGGAACACTGAAGCTTTCTTT,CASSFFGRNTEAFF
TRBD1,many,TRBJ1-3,TRBV5-1,15,TGCGCCAGCAGCTGGACAGGGGTAGCGGGAAACACCATATATTTT,CASSWTGVAGNTIYF
NA,many,TRBJ2-2,TRBV5-8,14,TGTGCCAGCAGCCAACATGAACACACCGGGGAGCTGTTTTTT,CASSQHEHTGELFF
NA,NA,TRBJ1-6,TRBV12-3/TRBV12-4,15,TGTGCCAGCAGTTTATTTGGCAGAGATAATTCACCCCTCCACTTT,CASSLFGRDNSPLHF
NA,many,TRBJ1-2,TRBV9,15,TGTGCCAGCAGCGTAGGGGGCAGAATTAACTATGGCTACACCTTC,CASSVGGRINYGYTF
NA,many,TRBJ2-5,TRBV6-5,14,TGTGCCAGCAGTATAGAAGTACCCCAAGAGACCCAGTACTTC,CASSIEVPQETQYF
TRBD2,NA,TRBJ2-7,TRBV2,17,TGTGCCAGCAGTGAATGGGGGACTAGCTTGGGACTCTACGAGCAGTACTTC,CASSEWGTSLGLYEQYF
TRBD2,NA,TRBJ2-5,TRBV29-1,14,TGCAGCTTAGGTCCAGCGGGAGGGCAAGAGACCCAGTACTTC,CSLGPAGGQETQYF
NA,many,TRBJ2-5,TRBV2,12,TGTGCCAGCACAGACACCCAAGAGACCCAGTACTTC,CASTDTQETQYF
NA,many,TRBJ1-5,TRBV29-1,13,TGCAGCGCCTCGGGTGGGTTCAATCAGCCCCAGCATTTT,CSASGGFNQPQHF
NA,few,TRBJ2-5,TRBV3-1,16,TGTGCCAGCAGCCACCCCACCACGGGGAGGCGAGAGACCCAGTACTTC,CASSHPTTGRRETQYF
NA,NA,TRBJ1-4,TRBV7-9,14,TGTGCCAGCAGTGAAACGAGGGGATCGGCAAAACTGTTTTTT,CASSETRGSAKLFF
NA,NA,TRBJ1-1,TRBV10-3,19,TGTGCCATCAGTGATGGGACGGAAGGAAACACCAGGGAAGGCACTGAAGCTTTCTTT,CAISDGTEGNTREGTEAFF
NA,many,TRBJ1-1,TRBV10-3,14,TGTGCCATCAGTGGGGCAGACAGTAACACTGAAGCTTTCTTT,CAISGADSNTEAFF
TRBD1,few,TRBJ1-2,TRBV5-8,17,TGTGCCAGCAGCTTGGCGGACAGGGCATATTCGGTAGATGGCTACACCTTC,CASSLADRAYSVDGYTF
TRBD2,many,TRBJ2-5,TRBV12-3/TRBV12-4,15,TGTGCCAGCAGTCCCGGGACTAGCGAGGGAGAGACCCAGTACTTC,CASSPGTSEGETQYF
NA,NA,TRBJ1-1,TRBV10-3,14,TGCGCCATCAGTGAGAGTAGTGAGGCAGCTCCCGCTTTCTTT,CAISESSEAAPAFF
TRBD1,NA,TRBJ2-7,TRBV7-8,16,TGTGCCAGCAGCTTAGCGGTGGGGCAGGGGGACTACGAGCAGTACTTC,CASSLAVGQGDYEQYF
TRBD2,NA,TRBJ2-1,TRBV7-8,17,TGTGCCAGCAGCTTAGAGGAAACACTAGCGGGAGGGCGTGAGCAGTTCTTC,CASSLEETLAGGREQFF
NA,NA,TRBJ1-4,TRBV20-1,11,TGCAGTGCTGGAACAAATGAAAAACTGTTTTTT,CSAGTNEKLFF
TRBD1,NA,TRBJ1-2,TRBV11-3,16,TGTGCCAGCAGCTGGGGGACAGGGGGCCTAGGTGATGGCTACACCTTC,CASSWGTGGLGDGYTF
NA,few,TRBJ2-2,TRBV6-1,16,TGTGCCAGCACCCGGGGACATCCGAGGAACACCGGGGAGCTGTTTTTT,CASTRGHPRNTGELFF
NA,NA,TRBJ2-6,TRBV7-2,14,TGTGTCAGCAGTGAGAACTCTGGGGCCAACGTCCTGACCTTC,CVSSENSGANVLTF
NA,few,TRBJ1-2,TRBV2,13,TGTGCCAGCAGTGAAACAGCCCACTATGGCTACACCTTC,CASSETAHYGYTF
NA,NA,TRBJ2-7,TRBV7-2,14,TGTGCCAGCAGCCGGGACGCCTCCTACAATGAGCAGTACTTC,CASSRDASYNEQYF
NA,many,TRBJ1-2,TRBV7-2,14,TGTGCCAGCAGTCCAGCCGGGGGGGCACATGGCTACACCTTC,CASSPAGGAHGYTF
TRBD1,few,TRBJ1-2,TRBV5-8,15,TGTGCCAGCAGCCCCCATACAGGGGTCAACTATGGCTACACCTTC,CASSPHTGVNYGYTF
NA,NA,TRBJ2-7,TRBV5-1,13,TGCGCCAGCAGCTCGGACAGCTTCTACGAGCAGTACTTC,CASSSDSFYEQYF
TRBD2,few,TRBJ2-2,TRBV7-6,22,TGTGCCAGCAGCCCTCTTGGGTTAAGCGCCGGGACTAGCGGGGGGAACGACGGGGAGCTGTTTTTT,CASSPLGLSAGTSGGNDGELFF
NA,NA,TRBJ1-5,TRBV20-1,14,TGCAGTGCCCAATCCCCATTTAGCAATCAGCCCCAGCATTTT,CSAQSPFSNQPQHF
NA,NA,TRBJ1-2,TRBV10-3,13,TGTGCCATCAGTGACGGGGATAGGAGTGGCTACACCTTC,CAISDGDRSGYTF
TRBD1,NA,TRBJ2-7,TRBV7-9,16,TGTGCCAGCTCACCATCGGGGACAGGGAGTGGGTACGAGCAGTACTTC,CASSPSGTGSGYEQYF
NA,many,TRBJ1-1,TRBV29-1,18,TGCAGCGTTGAATCTTGGGCCACAGCCATACAACCGAGCACTGAAGCTTTCTTT,CSVESWATAIQPSTEAFF
TRBD1,many,TRBJ1-4,TRBV15,15,TGTGCCACCAGCAGACGCAGACAGGGGAATGAAAAACTGTTTTTT,CATSRRRQGNEKLFF
NA,few,TRBJ2-4,TRBV7-9,13,TGTGCCAGCAGCTTAGCGATTCAAAACATTCAGTACTTC,CASSLAIQNIQYF
TRBD1,NA,TRBJ1-1,TRBV5-1,16,TGCGCCAGCAGCTATGGGACAGGGGGCATGGACCCTGAAGCTTTCTTT,CASSYGTGGMDPEAFF
TRBD1,NA,TRBJ2-3,TRBV7-9,16,TGTGCCGGCAGCACCCGGACAGGGGGTGTCACAGATACGCAGTATTTT,CAGSTRTGGVTDTQYF
NA,many,TRBJ1-2,TRBV29-1,11,TGCAGCGTTGCACTTAACTATGGCTACACCTTC,CSVALNYGYTF
TRBD1,many,TRBJ1-4,TRBV7-9,15,TGTGCCAGCAGCTTCTACGGGACAGGGAGTGAAAAACTGTTTTTT,CASSFYGTGSEKLFF
NA,many,TRBJ1-2,TRBV6-5,12,TGTGCCAGCAGTTCGAGGGGTGCGAGCTACACCTTC,CASSSRGASYTF
TRBD1,many,TRBJ2-7,TRBV7-2,15,TGTGCCAGCAGCAAAGGACAGGGGAGTTACTACGAGCAGTACTTC,CASSKGQGSYYEQYF
NA,many,TRBJ1-1,TRBV7-9,12,TGTGCCAGCAGCTTATCGCGTACTGAAGCTTTCTTT,CASSLSRTEAFF
TRBD1,NA,TRBJ2-7,TRBV15,15,TGTGCCACCAGCAGAATCCGGGACAGGGACTACGAGCAGTACTTC,CATSRIRDRDYEQYF
NA,many,TRBJ2-5,TRBV20-1,15,TGCAGTGCTAGAGCGGCTGGGCAGGGCCGGGAGACCCAGTACTTC,CSARAAGQGRETQYF
NA,NA,TRBJ2-1,TRBV2,16,TGTGCCAGCAGCCTCAGGACAGATAGTTACTACAATGAGCAGTTCTTC,CASSLRTDSYYNEQFF
TRBD1,NA,TRBJ2-7,TRBV7-2,17,TGTGCCAGCAGCCTACGGCCCACCTCACAGGGGTCGGGCGAGCAGTACTTC,CASSLRPTSQGSGEQYF
NA,many,TRBJ2-2,TRBV5-1,13,TGCGCCAGCACGGGGACGGTCGCCGGGGAGCTGTTTTTT,CASTGTVAGELFF
TRBD2,many,TRBJ2-5,TRBV20-1,15,TGCAGTGCTAGAATCAGCGGGGGGGATTTGGAGACCCAGTACTTC,CSARISGGDLETQYF
NA,NA,TRBJ2-2,TRBV15,11,TGTGCCACCAGCACGTCCAGGGAGCTGTTTTTT,CATSTSRELFF
NA,NA,TRBJ2-7,TRBV10-3,12,TGTGCCATCAGTGAGTCGAAGTACGAGCAGTACTTC,CAISESKYEQYF
NA,many,TRBJ2-5,TRBV20-1,11,TGCAGTGCTAGTATAGGAGAGACCCAGTACTTC,CSASIGETQYF